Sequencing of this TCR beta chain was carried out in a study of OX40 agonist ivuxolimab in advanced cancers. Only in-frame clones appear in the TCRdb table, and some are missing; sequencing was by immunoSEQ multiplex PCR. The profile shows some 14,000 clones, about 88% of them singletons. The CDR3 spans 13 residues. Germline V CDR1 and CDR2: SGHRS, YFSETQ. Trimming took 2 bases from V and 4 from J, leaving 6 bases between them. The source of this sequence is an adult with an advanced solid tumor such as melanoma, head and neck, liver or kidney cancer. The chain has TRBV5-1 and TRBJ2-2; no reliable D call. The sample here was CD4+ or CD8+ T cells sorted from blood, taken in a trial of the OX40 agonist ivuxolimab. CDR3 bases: TGCGCCAGCAGCTTTTCCCTCACCGGGGAGCTGTTTTTT. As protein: CASSFSLTGELFF.